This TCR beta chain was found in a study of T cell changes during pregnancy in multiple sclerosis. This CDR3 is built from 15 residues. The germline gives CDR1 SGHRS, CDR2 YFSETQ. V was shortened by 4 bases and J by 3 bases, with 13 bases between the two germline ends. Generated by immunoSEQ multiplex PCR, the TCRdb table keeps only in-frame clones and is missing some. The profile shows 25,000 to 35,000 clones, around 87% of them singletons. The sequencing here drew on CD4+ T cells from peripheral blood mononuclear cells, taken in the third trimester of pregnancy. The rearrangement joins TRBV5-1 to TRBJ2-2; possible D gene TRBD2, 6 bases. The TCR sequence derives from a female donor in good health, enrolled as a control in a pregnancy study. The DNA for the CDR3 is TGCGCCAGCAGCGGGGCGCCGGGGGACACCGGGGAGCTGTTTTTT. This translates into CASSGAPGDTGELFF.